The 12 T cell receptor beta chains below all came from one sample that was sequenced in a study of human T cells and chemical hapten exposure. Described time point: patch test 2, 6 weeks after DPC sensitization. Documented treatment: therapeutic diphenylcyclopropenone sensitization with weekly scalp DPC. TCRdb independently ran MiXCR on the RACE reads; one entry per CDR3 protein. The sample lists some 100,000 distinct CDR3 sequences, 7% to 10% occurring once. Specimen: whole blood, collected in connection with sensitization to the hapten diphenylcyclopropenone (DPC). The receptor source for this set is a woman aged 40 to 50 with alopecia areata. Some clones in this sample may be carry-over from other donors' samples.

This clonotype was observed at least ten times. The genes are TRBV6-2 or TRBV6-3 and TRBJ2-7; tentative D call: TRBD1 (5 bases). The germline V and J ends were trimmed by 6 bases and 0 bases, with 18 bases remaining between them. The CDR3 runs 16 residues. In germline, CDR1 is MNHEY, CDR2 SVGEGT. In DNA, the CDR3 is TGTGCCAGCAGCAAATCCAGGGATAGGGCCTCCTACGAGCAGTACTTC. This codes for CASSKSRDRASYEQYF.

This clonotype was detected a few times. This chain joins TRBV3-1 and TRBJ2-7; D remains ambiguous. The CDR3 has 11 residues. V shed 4 bases and J shed 6 bases, with 7 bases lying between them. Germline V gene sequence: CDR1 LGHDT, CDR2 YNNKEL (reference sequence). DNA for the CDR3: TGTGCCAGCAGCCTTTACAGCGAGCAGTACTTC. Encoded protein: CASSLYSEQYF.

This clonotype was counted at least ten times. J is TRBJ2-2 and V is TRBV5-4; D unresolved. The CDR3 has 14 residues. The germline V and J ends were trimmed by 4 bases and 5 bases, with 12 bases remaining between them. Germline assignment: CDR1 SGHNT and CDR2 YYREEE (reference sequence). CDR3: CASSPEMKTGELFF. CDR3 in DNA: TGTGCCAGCAGCCCGGAGATGAAGACCGGGGAGCTGTTTTTT.

This clonotype was detected only a few times. The chain recombines TRBV28 with TRBJ1-4; D gene uncertain. CDR3 length equals 13 residues. CDR1 and CDR2 (germline): MDHEN, SYDVKM. The ends were cut back, 6 bases at V and 0 bases at J, with 5 bases in the middle. As DNA, the CDR3 is TGTGCCAGCAGGGGAACAACTAATGAAAAACTGTTTTTT. As protein: CASRGTTNEKLFF.

This clonotype occurred many times. The chain carries TRBV7-8 and TRBJ2-7; no clear D gene. V lost 4 bases to trimming and J lost 3 bases, with 7 bases between them. Looked up from germline, CDR1 is SGHVS and CDR2 is FQNEAQ. CDR3 length: 12 amino acids. The CDR3 coding sequence is TGTGCCAGCAGCTCCCCAAGCTACGAGCAGTACTTC. It is translated as CASSSPSYEQYF.

The chain carries TRBV20-1 and TRBJ2-7; D is undetermined. Germline loops: CDR1 DFQATT, CDR2 SNEGSKA (reference sequence). V lost 6 bases and J lost 4, with 13 bases in between. The CDR3 extends over 12 amino acids. CDR3: CSASGPRYEQYF. The CDR3 nucleotides read TGCAGTGCCTCCGGGCCGCGGTACGAGCAGTACTTC.

The DNA of the CDR3 is TGTGCCAGCAGCCGCCAAGATACGCAGTATTTT. This codes for CASSRQDTQYF. This rearrangement joins TRBV7-8 to TRBJ2-3; D is uncertain. The V end lost 5 bases, the J end lost 5 bases, and 5 bases lay between the germline ends. The CDR3 is 11 residues long. CDR1 and CDR2 (germline): SGHVS, FQNEAQ.

This clonotype came up many times. The rearrangement uses TRBV7-2 and TRBJ2-1, with D perhaps being TRBD1 or TRBD2 (5 bases each). The CDR3 sequence is 15 residues long. The V gene's germline CDR1 is SGHTA and CDR2 FQGNSA. V gave up 2 bases and J gave up 5 bases, with 13 bases separating them. CDR3 amino acids: CASSLRGEPNNEQFF. The CDR3, as DNA: TGTGCCAGCAGCTTAAGAGGGGAACCTAACAATGAGCAGTTCTTC. Full variable domain (rest looked up from reference TRBV7-2 and TRBJ2-1): GAGVSQSPSNKVTEKGKDVELRCDPISGHTALYWYRQSLGQGLEFLIYFQGNSAPDKSGLPSDRFSAERTGGSVSTLTIQRTQQEDSAVYLCASSLRGEPNNEQFFGPGTRLTVL.

The chain uses TRBV9 and TRBJ2-3; the match to TRBD2 covers 7 bases. V was clipped by 4 bases and J by 3 bases; unmatched bases: 23. Germline V CDR1 and CDR2: SGDLS, YYNGEE. The CDR3 is 20 residues long. CDR3 loop: CASSTSILQPSGRWTDTQYF. CDR3 nucleotides: TGTGCCAGCAGCACCAGTATTCTCCAACCTAGCGGTAGATGGACAGATACGCAGTATTTT.

This clonotype was counted at least ten times. This sequence joins TRBV10-3 and TRBJ1-2, with a tentative D call TRBD1 (6 bases). The V gene's germline CDR1 is ENHRY and CDR2 SYGVKD. Trimming took 0 bases from V and 4 from J, leaving 15 bases between them. The CDR3 contains 16 residues. The CDR3 loop reads CAISESISGAPYGYTF. The DNA of the CDR3 is TGTGCCATCAGTGAGTCGATCTCAGGGGCCCCCTATGGCTACACCTTC.

This clonotype was seen a handful of times. The J gene is TRBJ2-5, the V gene TRBV20-1, with TRBD1 matching 12 bases. Germline trimming cut 0 bases from V and 7 bases from J; bases unmatched to any gene: 9. This CDR3 is built from 16 residues. Germline V gene data show CDR1 as DFQATT and CDR2 as SNEGSKA (reference sequence). DNA of the CDR3: TGCAGTGCTAGAGATTTCCGGGACAGGGGGCTCATGACCCAGTACTTC. It specifies CSARDFRDRGLMTQYF.

Many counts were recorded for this clonotype. The chain carries TRBV5-4 and TRBJ2-7; D tentatively reads TRBD1 or TRBD2 (5 bases each). The V end was cut by 4 bases, the J end by 1 base, with 18 bases between. Germline CDR1 reads SGHNT; CDR2 reads YYREEE (reference sequence). The CDR3 extends over 16 amino acids. The CDR3 loop reads CASSPSRGVSSYEQYF. CDR3 bases: TGTGCCAGCAGCCCCTCCCGAGGGGTATCGTCCTACGAGCAGTACTTC.